This TCR beta chain originates from a study of post-analysis software for immune sequencing data. Whole-study results and caveats: The F measure placed samples prepared in the same batch into strongly shared clusters. A significant reduction in normalized Chao1 diversity was observed in multiple sclerosis patients versus controls. Patients had higher frequencies than controls of about five TRBV segments, including TRBV5-6, TRBV5-1 and TRBV20-1.

Tagging with unique molecular identifiers was a feature of the TCR beta cDNA libraries. TCRdb called the PCR reads again in MiXCR, with one record for every CDR3 protein. Among approximately 350,000 distinct CDR3 sequences listed, roughly 35% were seen once. Only a few counts were recorded for this clonotype. Its antigen is not identified. There are 11 residues in the CDR3. The germline V gene encodes CDR1 SNHLY and CDR2 FYNNEI. Trimming cost V 10 bases and J 6 bases; bases outside gene matches: 6. This chain links TRBV2 with TRBJ2-7, with TRBD1 identical over 7 bases. Sample: blood. The TCR originated in a girl aged 10 to 17 with multiple sclerosis. The CDR3 here is CAIRQGREQYF. The CDR3 DNA reads as TGTGCCATTCGACAGGGCCGCGAGCAGTACTTC.